This TCR beta chain was observed in a study of lung T cells in sarcoidosis with Löfgren's syndrome. Study findings and constraints: Löfgren's syndrome patients reportedly showed greatest TRAV12-1 and TRBV2 expansion versus controls.

CDR1 and CDR2 (germline): MNHNS, SASEGT. Trimming shortened V by 7 bases and J by 2 bases, and 13 bases separated the two germline ends. This CDR3 is built from 14 residues. This clonotype was found many times. Its antigen is not known. TCRdb processed the reads anew with MiXCR; each CDR3 protein has one entry. The table shows roughly 63,000 distinct CDR3 sequences, with around 21% occurring only once. This chain uses TRBV6-1 with TRBJ2-3; D may correspond to TRBD1 or TRBD2 (5 bases each). This TCR was recovered from a human donor with sarcoidosis (Löfgren's syndrome or another form), or a control subject (not recorded which). The sequenced material came from CD4+ T cells from PBMCs. The CDR3 here is CASKRDGYTDTQYF. The CDR3 DNA sequence: TGTGCCAGCAAAAGGGACGGGTACACAGATACGCAGTATTTT.